The clone carrying this T cell receptor (beta chain) was recorded many times. This specimen comes from a study of blood T cells in healthy people across ages. Germline lookup yields CDR1 PRHDT and CDR2 FYEKMQ (reference sequence). The ends were cut back, 6 bases at V and 0 bases at J, with 6 bases in the middle. The CDR3 sequence is 12 residues long. Healthy individuals of Caucasian origin from Russia, aged roughly 6 to 100, served as donors. The authors ran a second PCR of about 7 to 11 cycles using a sample-barcoded 5' primer and a J-beta primer mix. TCRdb reprocessed the 5' RACE reads via MiXCR and lists one record per CDR3 protein. The sample lists around 900,000 distinct CDR3 sequences, 51% occurring once.

Sequencing used blood. This chain uses TRBV13 with TRBJ2-7; no definite D call. The clonotype comes from an older woman in good health. CDR3 coding DNA: TGTGCCAGCAGTTTGTTCTCCTACGAGCAGTACTTC. It is translated as CASSLFSYEQYF.